This T cell receptor beta chain was sequenced for a study of blood T cell repertoires in COVID-19 (TCRdb year 2020). About the full investigation: Collaborator samples came from the United States, Italy and Spain and covered acute and convalescent phases of COVID-19. The repertoires were made available in a free public database intended to serve as a resource for research on the immune response to SARS-CoV-2. Deeply sampled blood TCRbeta repertoires from subjects exposed to, actively infected with, or recovered from COVID-19 were included in the dataset. The material from the prospective study consisted of cDNA or gDNA derived from T cells, B-cell-depleted T cells, or PBMCs. Where available, HLA class I and class II types were taken from metadata supplied by the sample provider and were not determined by assay-based typing. Nearly every sample came with metadata listing a de-identified subject ID, COVID-19 status, age in years and sex. The samples were drawn from two sources: the first 160 participants of the ongoing ImmuneRACE study, and 1,254 subjects contributed by 6 global collaborators. What the study reported, not specific to this receptor: How much clinical and demographic metadata was included differed by source and by participant, and the metadata was provided uncurated.

TCRbeta CDR3 regions were amplified from genomic DNA using the immunoSEQ Assay, a bias-controlled multiplex PCR. The original methods were these. The number of nucleated cells in each sample was estimated from the amplification of reference gene primers within the assay. To quantify the absolute abundance of each unique TCRbeta CDR3 rearrangement, sequence reads were collapsed and filtered. For each sample, productive Simpson clonality was calculated as the square root of Simpson's diversity index over productive rearrangements. As stored in TCRdb, this immuneACCESS dataset retains in-frame rearrangements with V and J assigned. A fraction of the clones does not appear; measured against another copy, unresolved V genes explain less than half of the discrepancy, and the remainder lacks a known reason. The DNA was the basis for D and trimming; V, J and clone size are from that table. The sample table lists some 300,000 clones, around 92% of them with a count of one. The ten top clones hold just under 9.5% of the sample.

Participants in the prospective study were enrolled through a virtual design, were aged roughly 18 to 100 years, and lived in 24 United States geographic areas. In the prospective study, participants were assigned to cohorts based on the clinical history participants reported in a screening survey and a study questionnaire. ImmuneRACE Cohort 3 recovered participants were defined by two consecutive negative NP/OP PCR tests, healthcare professional clearance, or symptom resolution. Each participant in the prospective study had whole blood, serum and a nasopharyngeal or oropharyngeal swab collected by mobile phlebotomists. Additional blood draws and questionnaires over an approximately 2-month period could optionally be provided by prospective study participants. Before DNA extraction, blood samples from the prospective study were shipped at room temperature or frozen. From its cysteine to its phenylalanine, the CDR3 spans 15 amino acids. The read is trimmed to its CDR3 DNA, 45 bases read in frame from base 1. V loses 4 bases of germline sequence and J loses 4 bases, and the interval between the two ends is 16 bases. CDR1 and CDR2 were assigned from the germline V gene as MNHEY and SVGEGT.

A note on this clone: No antigen is known for it. Base qualities are not recorded, but no much larger clone differs from it by a single base.

Sequences were obtained from PBMCs or T cells enriched from blood (not recorded which). The receptor chain draws on TRBV6-2 or TRBV6-3 and TRBJ1-2, with no confidently assigned D gene. This TCR derives from a woman in her thirties who had recovered from COVID-19. The nucleotides are TGTGCCAGCAGTTCTCCGGGAAGACCGATCTATGGCTACACCTTC. It is translated as CASSSPGRPIYGYTF.